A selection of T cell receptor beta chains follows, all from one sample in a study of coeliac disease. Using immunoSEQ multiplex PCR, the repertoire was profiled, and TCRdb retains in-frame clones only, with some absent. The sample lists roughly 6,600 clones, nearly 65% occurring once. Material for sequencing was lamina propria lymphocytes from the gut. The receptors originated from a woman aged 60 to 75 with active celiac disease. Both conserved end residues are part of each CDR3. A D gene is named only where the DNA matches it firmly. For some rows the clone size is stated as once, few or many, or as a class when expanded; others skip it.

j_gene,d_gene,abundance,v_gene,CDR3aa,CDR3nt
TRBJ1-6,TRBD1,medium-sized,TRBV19,CASSSGQGGGSYNSPLHF,TGTGCCAGTAGTAGCGGACAGGGAGGTGGGTCCTATAATTCACCCCTCCACTTT
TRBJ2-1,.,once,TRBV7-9,CASKGLGGPSYNEQFF,TGTGCCAGCAAAGGGTTAGGGGGACCATCCTACAATGAGCAGTTCTTC
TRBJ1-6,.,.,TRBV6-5,CASSYAGEGAPLHF,TGTGCCAGCAGTTACGCTGGGGAGGGGGCACCCCTCCACTTT
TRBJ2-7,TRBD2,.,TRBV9,CASSMRGSAGAYEQYF,TGTGCCAGCAGCATGAGAGGATCAGCGGGGGCCTACGAGCAGTACTTC
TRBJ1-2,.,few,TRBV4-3,CASSQDLARSYGYTF,TGCGCCAGCAGCCAAGATCTCGCCCGGTCCTATGGCTACACCTTC
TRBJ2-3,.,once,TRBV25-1,CASSLGLRTSTDTQYF,TGTGCCAGCAGTCTAGGACTGCGAACTAGCACAGATACGCAGTATTTT
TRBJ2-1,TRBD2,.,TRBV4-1,CASSQGGVQREGRYNEQFF,TGCGCCAGCAGCCAAGGGGGCGTCCAGCGGGAGGGCCGATACAATGAGCAGTTCTTC
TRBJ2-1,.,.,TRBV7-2,CASSPLRGEQFF,TGTGCCAGCAGCCCCTTGCGTGGTGAGCAGTTCTTC
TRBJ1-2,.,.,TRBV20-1,CSAPEGGGYTF,TGCAGTGCCCCCGAGGGAGGGGGCTACACCTTC
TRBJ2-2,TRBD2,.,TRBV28,CASSSSGRWTGELFF,TGTGCCAGCAGTTCTAGCGGGAGGTGGACCGGGGAGCTGTTTTTT
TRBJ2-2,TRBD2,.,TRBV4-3,CASSQDGGGYGELFF,TGCGCCAGCAGCCAAGATGGGGGGGGATACGGGGAGCTGTTTTTT
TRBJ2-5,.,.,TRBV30,CAWSVFRETQYF,TGTGCCTGGAGTGTATTCCGGGAGACCCAGTACTTC
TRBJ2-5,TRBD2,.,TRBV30,CAWSTSPGETQYF,TGTGCCTGGTCGACTAGCCCGGGGGAGACCCAGTACTTC
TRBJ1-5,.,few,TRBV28,CASSLWGGINQPQHF,TGTGCCAGCAGTTTATGGGGAGGGATCAATCAGCCCCAGCATTTT
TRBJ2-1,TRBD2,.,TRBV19,CASRTSGRGTYNEQFF,TGTGCCAGTAGGACTAGCGGGCGGGGCACCTACAATGAGCAGTTCTTC
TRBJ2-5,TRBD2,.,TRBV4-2,CASSQVGREKGETQYF,TGTGCCAGCAGCCAAGTCGGGCGGGAGAAGGGGGAGACCCAGTACTTC
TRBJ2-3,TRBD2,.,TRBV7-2,CASSLSGGAPDTQYF,TGTGCCAGCAGCCTCAGCGGGGGGGCCCCAGATACGCAGTATTTT
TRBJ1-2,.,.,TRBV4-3,CASSQDLGQNYGYTF,TGCGCCAGCAGCCAAGATCTGGGACAAAACTATGGCTACACCTTC
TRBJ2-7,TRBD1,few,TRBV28,CASSSQGQGSYEQYF,TGTGCCAGCAGTTCCCAGGGACAGGGCTCCTACGAGCAGTACTTC
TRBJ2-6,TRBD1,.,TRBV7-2,CASSSGTGETHSGANVLTF,TGTGCCAGCAGCTCCGGGACAGGGGAAACCCACTCTGGGGCCAACGTCCTGACTTTC
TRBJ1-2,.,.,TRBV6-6,CASTEDPVGYTF,TGTGCCAGCACGGAGGACCCTGTTGGCTACACCTTC
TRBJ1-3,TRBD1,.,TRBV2,CASRQGSGNTIYF,TGTGCCAGCAGACAGGGGTCTGGAAACACCATATATTTT
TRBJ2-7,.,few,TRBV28,CASRQQGIIPYEQYF,TGTGCCAGCAGGCAACAGGGAATAATCCCCTACGAGCAGTACTTC
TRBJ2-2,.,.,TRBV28,CASKKGGNTGELFF,TGTGCCAGCAAAAAAGGAGGGAACACCGGGGAGCTGTTTTTT
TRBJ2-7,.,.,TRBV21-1,CASPKDRGQDEQYF,TGTGCCAGCCCTAAGGACAGGGGGCAGGACGAGCAGTACTTC
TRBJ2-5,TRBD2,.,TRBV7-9,CASSLGTSAVWETQYF,TGTGCCAGCAGCTTAGGGACTAGCGCGGTTTGGGAGACCCAGTACTTC